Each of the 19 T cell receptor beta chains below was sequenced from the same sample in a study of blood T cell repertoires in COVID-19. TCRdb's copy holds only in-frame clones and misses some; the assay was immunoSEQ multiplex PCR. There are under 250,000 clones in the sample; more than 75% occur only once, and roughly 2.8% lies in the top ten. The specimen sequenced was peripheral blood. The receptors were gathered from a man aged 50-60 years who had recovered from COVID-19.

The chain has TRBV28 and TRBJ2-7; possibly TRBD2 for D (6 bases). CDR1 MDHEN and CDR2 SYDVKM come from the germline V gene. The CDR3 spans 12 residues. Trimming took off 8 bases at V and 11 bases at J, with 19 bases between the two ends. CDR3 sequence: CASGGPADGKYF. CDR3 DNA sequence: TGTGCCAGCGGAGGGCCGGCAGATGGGAAGTACTTC.

CDR3 nucleotide sequence: TGTGCCAGTAAGAGGGAGCCCCGTACGAACACCGGGGAGCTGTTTTTT. Protein: CASKREPRTNTGELFF. The genes are TRBV19 and TRBJ2-2; TRBD2 might be the D (5 bases). Trimming cost V 7 bases and J 0 bases, with 15 bases left between them. Germline V gene data show CDR1 as LNHDA and CDR2 as SQIVND (reference sequence). The CDR3 covers 16 residues.

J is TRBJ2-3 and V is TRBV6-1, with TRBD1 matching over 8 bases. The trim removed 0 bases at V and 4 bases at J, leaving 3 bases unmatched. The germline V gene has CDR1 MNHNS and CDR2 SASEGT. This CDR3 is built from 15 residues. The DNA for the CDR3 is TGTGCCAGCAGTGAAGCCGGGACAGGAGCAGATACGCAGTATTTT. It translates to CASSEAGTGADTQYF.

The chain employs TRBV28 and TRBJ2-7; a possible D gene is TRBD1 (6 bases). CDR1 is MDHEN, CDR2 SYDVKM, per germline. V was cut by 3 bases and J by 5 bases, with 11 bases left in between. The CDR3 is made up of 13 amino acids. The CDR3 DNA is TGTGCCAGCAGTTTCACAGGGAGCCACGAGCAGTACTTC. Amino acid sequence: CASSFTGSHEQYF.

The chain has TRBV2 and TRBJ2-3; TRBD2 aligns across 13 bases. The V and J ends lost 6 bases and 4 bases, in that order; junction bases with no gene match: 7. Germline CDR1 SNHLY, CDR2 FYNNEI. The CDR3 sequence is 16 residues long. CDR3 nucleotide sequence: TGTGCCAGCAGGGCAGAACTAGCGGGAGGGCCAGATACGCAGTATTTT. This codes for CASRAELAGGPDTQYF. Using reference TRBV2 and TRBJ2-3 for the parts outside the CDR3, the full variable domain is EPEVTQTPSHQVTQMGQEVILRCVPISNHLYFYWYRQILGQKVEFLVSFYNNEISEKSEIFDDQFSVERPDGSNFTLKIRSTKLEDSAMYFCASRAELAGGPDTQYFGPGTRLTVL.

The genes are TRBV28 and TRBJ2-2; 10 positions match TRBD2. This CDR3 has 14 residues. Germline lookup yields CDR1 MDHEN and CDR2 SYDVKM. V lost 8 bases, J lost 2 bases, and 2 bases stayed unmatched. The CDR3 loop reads CASGLAENTGELFF. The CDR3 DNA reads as TGTGCCAGCGGACTAGCGGAAAACACCGGGGAGCTGTTTTTT.

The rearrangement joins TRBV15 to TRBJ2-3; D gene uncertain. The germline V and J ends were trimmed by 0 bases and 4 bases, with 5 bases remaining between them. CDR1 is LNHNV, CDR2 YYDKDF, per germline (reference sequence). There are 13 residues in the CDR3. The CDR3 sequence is CATSRDSADTQYF. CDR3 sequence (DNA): TGTGCCACCAGCAGAGACTCCGCAGATACGCAGTATTTT.

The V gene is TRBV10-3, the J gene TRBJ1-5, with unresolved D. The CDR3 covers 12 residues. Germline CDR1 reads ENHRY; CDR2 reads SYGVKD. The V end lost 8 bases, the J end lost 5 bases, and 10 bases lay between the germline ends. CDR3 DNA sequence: TGTGCCATCGGTGGCGGTTATCAGCCCCAGCATTTT. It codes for CAIGGGYQPQHF.

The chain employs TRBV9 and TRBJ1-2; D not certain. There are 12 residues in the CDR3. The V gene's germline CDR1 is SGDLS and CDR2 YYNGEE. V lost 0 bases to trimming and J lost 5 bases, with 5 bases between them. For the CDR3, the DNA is TGTGCCAGCAGCGTAGGGAGGTATGGCTACACCTTC. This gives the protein CASSVGRYGYTF.

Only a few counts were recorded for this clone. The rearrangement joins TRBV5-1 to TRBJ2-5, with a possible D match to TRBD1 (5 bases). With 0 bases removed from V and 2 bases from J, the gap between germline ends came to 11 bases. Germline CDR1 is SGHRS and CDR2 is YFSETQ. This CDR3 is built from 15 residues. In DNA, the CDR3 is TGCGCCAGCAGCTTGGTGGCAGGGAAACAAGAGACCCAGTACTTC. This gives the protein CASSLVAGKQETQYF. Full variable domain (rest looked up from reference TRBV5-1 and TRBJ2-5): KAGVTQTPRYLIKTRGQQVTLSCSPISGHRSVSWYQQTPGQGLQFLFEYFSETQRNKGNFPGRFSGRQFSNSRSEMNVSTLELGDSALYLCASSLVAGKQETQYFGPGTRLLVL.

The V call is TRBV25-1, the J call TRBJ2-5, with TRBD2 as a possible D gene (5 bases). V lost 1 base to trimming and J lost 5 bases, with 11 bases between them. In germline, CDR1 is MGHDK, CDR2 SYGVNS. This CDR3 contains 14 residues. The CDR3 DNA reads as TGTGCCAGCAGTGAATCGGGCGGGCGCGAGACCCAGTACTTC. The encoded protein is CASSESGGRETQYF.

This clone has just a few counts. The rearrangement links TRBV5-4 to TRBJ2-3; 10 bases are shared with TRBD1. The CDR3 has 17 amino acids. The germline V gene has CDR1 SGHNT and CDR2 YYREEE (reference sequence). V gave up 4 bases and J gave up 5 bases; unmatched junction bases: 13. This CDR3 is CASSHFVGTGAKDTQYF. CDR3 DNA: TGTGCCAGCAGCCACTTTGTGGGGACAGGGGCGAAAGATACGCAGTATTTT.

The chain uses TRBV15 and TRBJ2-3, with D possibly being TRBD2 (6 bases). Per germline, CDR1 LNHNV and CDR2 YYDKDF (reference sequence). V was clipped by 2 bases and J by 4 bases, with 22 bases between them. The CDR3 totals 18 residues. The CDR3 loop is CATSRKALSGSRSDTQYF. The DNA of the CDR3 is TGTGCCACCAGCAGAAAAGCCTTGAGCGGGTCGCGGTCAGATACGCAGTATTTT.

CDR3 coding DNA: TGTGCCAGCAGCCAGGGACAGGGGGGATACGAGCAGTACTTC. Translation: CASSQGQGGYEQYF. The V gene is TRBV3-1 (or the pseudogene TRBV3-2), the J gene TRBJ2-7, with 11 bases lining up with TRBD1. CDR1 is LGHDT and CDR2 is YNNKEL in the germline V gene (reference sequence). This CDR3 spans 14 amino acids. J was trimmed by 4 bases and V by 3 bases; bases with no gene match: 2.

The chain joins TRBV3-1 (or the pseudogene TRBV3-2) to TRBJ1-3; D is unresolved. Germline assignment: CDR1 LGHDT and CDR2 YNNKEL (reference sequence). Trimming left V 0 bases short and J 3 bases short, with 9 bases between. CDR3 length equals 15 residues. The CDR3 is CASSQDLGDGNTIYF. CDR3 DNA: TGTGCCAGCAGCCAAGATCTGGGAGATGGAAACACCATATATTTT.

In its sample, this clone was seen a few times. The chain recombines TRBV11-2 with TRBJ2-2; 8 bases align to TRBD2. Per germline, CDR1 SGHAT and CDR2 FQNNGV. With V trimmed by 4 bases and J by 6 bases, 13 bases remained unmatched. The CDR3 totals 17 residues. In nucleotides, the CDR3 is TGTGCCAGCAGCTCCCTTCTGTTGGCGGGAGGCCCCGGGGAGCTGTTTTTT. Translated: CASSSLLLAGGPGELFF.

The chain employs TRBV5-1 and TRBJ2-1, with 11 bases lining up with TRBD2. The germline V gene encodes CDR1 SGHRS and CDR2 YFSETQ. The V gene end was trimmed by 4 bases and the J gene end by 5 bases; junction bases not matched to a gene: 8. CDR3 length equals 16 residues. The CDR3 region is CASSLGPGLADNEQFF. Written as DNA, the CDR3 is TGCGCCAGCAGCCTTGGTCCGGGACTAGCGGACAATGAGCAGTTCTTC.

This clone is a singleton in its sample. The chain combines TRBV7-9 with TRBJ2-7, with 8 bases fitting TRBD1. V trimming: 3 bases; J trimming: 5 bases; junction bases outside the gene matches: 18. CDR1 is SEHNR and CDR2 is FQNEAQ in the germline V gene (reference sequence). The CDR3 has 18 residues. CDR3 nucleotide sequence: TGTGCCAGCAGCTTCCCAAGGGTACGCGACAGGGGCGGGAACGAGCAGTACTTC. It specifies CASSFPRVRDRGGNEQYF.

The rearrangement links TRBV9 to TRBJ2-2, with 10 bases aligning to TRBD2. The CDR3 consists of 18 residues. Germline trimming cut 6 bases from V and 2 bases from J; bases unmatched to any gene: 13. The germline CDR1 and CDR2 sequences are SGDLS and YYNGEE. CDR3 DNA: TGTGCCAGCAATCGTCGTCCTAGCGGGAGTATAAACACCGGGGAGCTGTTTTTT. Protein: CASNRRPSGSINTGELFF.